A single sample is the source of the 15 T cell receptor beta chains below, sequenced in a study of read filtering for tumor transcriptome and immune sequencing. The library was built from 400 to 500 ng RNA with molecular barcoded adaptors for alpha/delta and beta/gamma chains. MiXCR, run by TCRdb on the reads, gives a single entry per CDR3 protein. The data contain about 86,000 distinct CDR3 sequences, around 12% of them singletons. What was sequenced was a population of CD138-negative cells sorted from bone marrow. The receptors were gathered from a donor at least 40 years old with multiple myeloma.

As for this clonotype: A much larger clonotype is one base distant, so this may be a read error. V gene TRBV20-1 combines with J gene TRBJ2-5; 7 nucleotides align to TRBD1. Trimming removed 0 bases from V and 4 bases from J; junction bases left unmatched: 2. The germline CDR1 and CDR2 sequences are DFQATT and SNEGSKA (reference sequence). The CDR3 is made up of 13 amino acids. CDR3 protein: CSARDHRGETQYF. CDR3 nucleotides: TGCAGTGCTAGAGATCACAGGGGAGAGACCCAGTACTTC.

This clonotype is classed as large. This sequence joins TRBV5-1 and TRBJ2-7; no definite D call. Germline-derived CDR1 and CDR2 are SGHRS and YFSETQ. The V and J ends lost 4 bases and 5 bases respectively, with 16 bases between them. The CDR3 contains 14 residues. CDR3 sequence: CASSESRSGDEQYF. The DNA for the CDR3 is TGCGCCAGCAGCGAATCGCGGAGTGGTGACGAGCAGTACTTC.

In this sample, this clonotype turned up many times. The chain employs TRBV11-1 and TRBJ2-4; weak D call: TRBD2 (5 bases). Germline lookup yields CDR1 SGHAT and CDR2 FQDESV (reference sequence). CDR3 size: 18 residues. Trimming pared 0 bases from V and 1 base from J, leaving 16 bases between. In DNA form, the CDR3 reads TGTGCCAGCAGCTTAGCGAGAGACGGACTCACGGCCAAAAACATTCAGTACTTC. Translation gives CASSLARDGLTAKNIQYF.

There are a few counts of this clonotype. The chain joins TRBV6-2 or TRBV6-3 to TRBJ2-2; a weak D match, TRBD1 (6 bases). The CDR3 has 15 amino acids. Per germline, CDR1 MNHEY and CDR2 SVGEGT. The germline V and J ends were trimmed by 4 bases and 5 bases, with 14 bases remaining between them. DNA of the CDR3: TGTGCCAGCAGTTCACTCGACAGGTATACCGGGGAGCTGTTTTTT. As protein: CASSSLDRYTGELFF.

This clonotype came up many times. The rearrangement uses TRBV5-1 and TRBJ2-2; 11 bases fit TRBD2. The germline gives CDR1 SGHRS, CDR2 YFSETQ. This CDR3 region has 14 residues. Trimming cost V 4 bases and J 7 bases; bases outside gene matches: 3. The CDR3 loop reads CASSAGTSGGELFF. As DNA, the CDR3 is TGCGCCAGCAGCGCTGGGACTAGCGGCGGGGAGCTGTTTTTT.

This clonotype was seen a handful of times. This chain joins TRBV20-1 and TRBJ1-5; D is unclear. There are 12 residues in the CDR3. V gave up 5 bases and J gave up 4 bases, with 9 bases separating them. Germline V gene lookup returns CDR1 DFQATT and CDR2 SNEGSKA (reference sequence). CDR3 coding DNA: TGCAGTGCTCGCACGACTAATCAGCCCCAGCATTTT. As protein: CSARTTNQPQHF.

This clonotype was counted many times. This sequence joins TRBV7-9 and TRBJ2-7; no clear D gene. This CDR3 region has 12 residues. Trimming took off 4 bases at V and 3 bases at J, with 7 bases between the two ends. In germline, CDR1 is SEHNR, CDR2 FQNEAQ (reference sequence). The CDR3 DNA is TGTGCCAGCAGCTACTCTATCTACGAGCAGTACTTC. This encodes CASSYSIYEQYF.

This clonotype was counted ten times or more. The V call is TRBV29-1, the J call TRBJ2-3, with 11 bases identical to TRBD2. Germline CDR1 and CDR2: SQVTM and ANQGSEA. The CDR3 spans 14 residues. Trimming at V came to 8 bases and at J to 2 bases, leaving 6 bases not matched to a gene. CDR3 region: CSLQTSGNTDTQYF. DNA of the CDR3: TGCAGCCTACAGACTAGCGGGAACACAGATACGCAGTATTTT.

This clonotype was observed at least ten times. This chain joins TRBV7-3 and TRBJ2-1; no firm D call. V shed 5 bases and J shed 6 bases, with 11 bases lying between them. The CDR3 consists of 13 residues. CDR1 is SGHTA, CDR2 FQGTGA, per germline. CDR3 sequence (DNA): TGTGCCAGCAGCCACTCTTCTAGCAATGAGCAGTTCTTC. Translating it yields CASSHSSSNEQFF.

The sample holds many counts of this clonotype. This rearrangement joins TRBV7-9 to TRBJ2-7; 8 bases agree with TRBD2. Germline CDR1 and CDR2: SEHNR and FQNEAQ (reference sequence). The CDR3 has 15 amino acids. V gave up 1 base and J gave up 6 bases; unmatched junction bases: 8. The CDR3 is CASSLESGRASEQYF. The CDR3 DNA follows: TGTGCCAGCAGCTTAGAAAGCGGGAGAGCCTCCGAGCAGTACTTC.

The sample holds many counts of this clonotype. The J gene is TRBJ2-6, the V gene TRBV6-1; D gene uncertain. V lost 2 bases and J lost 0, with 5 bases in between. The CDR3 is 15 residues long. Germline CDR1 reads MNHNS; CDR2 reads SASEGT. The CDR3, as DNA: TGTGCCAGCAGTGAAAGGTACTCTGGGGCCAACGTCCTGACTTTC. Translation: CASSERYSGANVLTF.

This clonotype was counted ten times or more. V usage is TRBV7-6 and J usage is TRBJ2-2, with TRBD2 matching 10 bases. The germline gives CDR1 SGHVS, CDR2 FNYEAQ. The ends lost 3 bases at V and 6 bases at J; junction bases unmatched: 7. This CDR3 is 16 amino acids long. CDR3 protein: CASSLVPLAGAGELFF. CDR3 nucleotide sequence: TGTGCCAGCAGCTTGGTCCCCCTAGCGGGAGCCGGGGAGCTGTTTTTT.

There are many counts of this clonotype. The rearrangement links TRBV29-1 to TRBJ2-7; the D is unclear. Trimming took 6 bases from V and 0 from J, leaving 9 bases between them. CDR3 length: 12 amino acids. Per the germline V gene, CDR1 is SQVTM and CDR2 is ANQGSEA. CDR3 sequence (DNA): TGCAGCGTGGAGACAACCTCCTACGAGCAGTACTTC. It encodes CSVETTSYEQYF.

This clonotype came up many times. This sequence joins TRBV29-1 and TRBJ2-5; D is unresolved. With 2 bases removed from V and 1 base from J, the gap between germline ends came to 8 bases. The germline gives CDR1 SQVTM, CDR2 ANQGSEA. This CDR3 is 13 amino acids long. The CDR3 nucleotides are TGCAGCGTTGAAACTATCGCCCAAGAGACCCAGTACTTC. Translating it yields CSVETIAQETQYF.

There are many counts of this clonotype. DNA of the CDR3: TGTGCCATCAGTGAGTTTCGGGTACAGCGGGAGGGCCCTATGGACTCCGAGCAGTACTTC. This codes for CAISEFRVQREGPMDSEQYF. V and J are TRBV10-3 and TRBJ2-7; 10 nucleotides agree with TRBD2. CDR3 length: 20 residues. From germline, CDR1 is ENHRY and CDR2 SYGVKD. With 1 base clipped from V and 6 bases from J, the junction kept 21 bases outside the gene matches.